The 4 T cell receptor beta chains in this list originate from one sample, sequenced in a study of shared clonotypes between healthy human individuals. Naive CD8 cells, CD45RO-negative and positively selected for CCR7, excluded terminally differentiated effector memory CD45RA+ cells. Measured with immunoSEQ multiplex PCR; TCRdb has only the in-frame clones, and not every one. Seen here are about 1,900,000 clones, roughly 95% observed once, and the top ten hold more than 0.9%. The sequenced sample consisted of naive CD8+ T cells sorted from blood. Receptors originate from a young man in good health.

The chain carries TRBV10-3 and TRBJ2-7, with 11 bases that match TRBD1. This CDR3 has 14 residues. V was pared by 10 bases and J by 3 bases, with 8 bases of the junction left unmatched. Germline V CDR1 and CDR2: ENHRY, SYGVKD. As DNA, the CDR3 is TGTGCCAACTCATACGGGACAGGGGGCTACGAGCAGTACTTC. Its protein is CANSYGTGGYEQYF.

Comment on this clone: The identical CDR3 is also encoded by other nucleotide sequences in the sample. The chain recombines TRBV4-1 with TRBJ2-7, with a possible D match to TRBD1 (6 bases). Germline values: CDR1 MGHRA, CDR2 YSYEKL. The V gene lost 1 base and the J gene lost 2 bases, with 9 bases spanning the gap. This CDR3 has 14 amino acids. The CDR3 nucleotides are TGCGCCAGCAGCCAAGCAACAGGGCCCTACGAGCAGTACTTC. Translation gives CASSQATGPYEQYF.

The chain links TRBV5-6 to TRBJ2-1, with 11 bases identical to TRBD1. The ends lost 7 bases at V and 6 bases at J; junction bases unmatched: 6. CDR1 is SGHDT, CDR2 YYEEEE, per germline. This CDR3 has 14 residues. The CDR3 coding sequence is TGTGCCAGCGCTTCCGGGACAGGGGGCAATGAGCAGTTCTTC. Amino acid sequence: CASASGTGGNEQFF.

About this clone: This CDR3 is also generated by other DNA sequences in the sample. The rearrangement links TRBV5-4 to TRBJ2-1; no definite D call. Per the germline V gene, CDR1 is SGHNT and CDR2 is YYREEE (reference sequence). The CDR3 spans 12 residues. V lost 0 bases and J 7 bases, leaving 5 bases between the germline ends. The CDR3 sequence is CASSLGGNEQFF. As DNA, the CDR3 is TGTGCCAGCAGCTTGGGAGGAAATGAGCAGTTCTTC.